This T cell receptor beta chain derives from a study of PD-1 blockade in classical Hodgkin lymphoma. This CDR3 is built from 14 residues. The germline V gene encodes CDR1 SQVTM and CDR2 ANQGSEA. Trimming shortened V by 6 bases and J by 2 bases, and 15 bases separated the two germline ends. Brentuximab vedotin exposure varied among the patients, all of whom had relapsed after autologous stem cell transplantation. By magnetic negative selection, CD4+ T cells were purified from thawed PBMCs. Whole-study findings and limits: As was reported, newly diagnosed patients showed lower baseline TCR diversity than healthy donors did.

Repertoires were generated with immunoSEQ multiplex PCR, while TCRdb's copy carries only in-frame clones and drops some. There are 13,000 or so clones in the sample; around 80% occur only once, and 1.5% to 2% lies in the top ten. As for this clone: Its target is unknown.

Specimen: CD4+ T cells from blood, collected at baseline. The sequence was obtained from a human donor with classical Hodgkin lymphoma. This chain links TRBV29-1 with TRBJ2-3; tentatively, D is TRBD1 (6 bases). CDR3 amino acids: CSVPGQLLTDTQYF. CDR3 sequence (DNA): TGCAGCGTGCCCGGACAGCTTCTCACAGATACGCAGTATTTT.